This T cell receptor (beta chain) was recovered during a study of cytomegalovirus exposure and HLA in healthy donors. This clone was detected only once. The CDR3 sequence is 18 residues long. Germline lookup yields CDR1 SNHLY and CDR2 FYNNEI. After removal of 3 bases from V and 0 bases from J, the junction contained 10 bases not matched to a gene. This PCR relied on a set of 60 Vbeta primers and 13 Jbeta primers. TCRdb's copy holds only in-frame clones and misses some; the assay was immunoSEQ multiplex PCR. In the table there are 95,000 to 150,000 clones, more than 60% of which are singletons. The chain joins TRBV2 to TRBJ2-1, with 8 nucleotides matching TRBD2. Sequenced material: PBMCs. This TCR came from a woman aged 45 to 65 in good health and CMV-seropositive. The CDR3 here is CASSDLGGAGSSYNEQFF. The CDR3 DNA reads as TGTGCCAGCAGTGATCTCGGGGGGGCCGGGAGCTCCTACAATGAGCAGTTCTTC. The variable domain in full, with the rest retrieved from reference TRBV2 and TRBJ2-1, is EPEVTQTPSHQVTQMGQEVILRCVPISNHLYFYWYRQILGQKVEFLVSFYNNEISEKSEIFDDQFSVERPDGSNFTLKIRSTKLEDSAMYFCASSDLGGAGSSYNEQFFGPGTRLTVL.